One and the same sample provided the 7 T cell receptor beta chains below, sequenced in a study of T-cell memory formation after mild COVID-19. Each CDR3 protein is one row after TCRdb ran MiXCR on the 5' RACE reads. The data show about 16,000 distinct CDR3 sequences, 20% to 30% seen once. The sequenced material came from PBMCs or a T cell subset sorted from them (not recorded which). The receptors stem from a man in his late teens or twenties who had mild COVID-19 (a few samples of this study predate the infection). Cell type and time point are not known.

The chain employs TRBV7-9 and TRBJ2-3; 8 bases line up with TRBD2. Trimming removed 4 bases from V and 6 bases from J; junction bases left unmatched: 9. The CDR3 is made up of 15 amino acids. The germline V gene encodes CDR1 SEHNR and CDR2 FQNEAQ (reference sequence). CDR3 bases: TGTGCCAGCAGCTCCGGGGGGGTTTCTCCGGATACGCAGTATTTT. Translating it yields CASSSGGVSPDTQYF.

This clonotype was recorded a few times. V gene TRBV28 combines with J gene TRBJ1-2; D gene uncertain. Germline lookup yields CDR1 MDHEN and CDR2 SYDVKM. The CDR3 is 13 amino acids. Between the trimmed V and J ends, which lost 0 bases and 3 bases, there was a span of 5 bases. CDR3 DNA sequence: TGTGCCAGCAGTTTATGGTCGGACTATGGCTACACCTTC. Protein: CASSLWSDYGYTF.

The sample holds many counts of this clonotype. The chain uses TRBV7-9 and TRBJ1-1; no definite D call. Germline loops: CDR1 SEHNR, CDR2 FQNEAQ (reference sequence). The V end was cut by 2 bases, the J end by 0 bases, with 10 bases between. The CDR3 loop spans 15 amino acids. The CDR3 bases are TGTGCCAGCAGCTTATCGGCAGCCATGAACACTGAAGCTTTCTTT. Translation: CASSLSAAMNTEAFF.

This clonotype was seen at least ten times. The V gene is TRBV11-2, the J gene TRBJ2-7; 7 bases agree with TRBD1. The trim removed 4 bases at V and 0 bases at J, leaving 9 bases unmatched. The CDR3 is 16 residues long. Looked up from germline, CDR1 is SGHAT and CDR2 is FQNNGV. This CDR3 is CASSYILGQSSYEQYF. The CDR3, as DNA: TGTGCCAGCAGCTACATCCTGGGACAGAGCTCCTACGAGCAGTACTTC.

The chain couples TRBV5-6 to TRBJ2-2, with D possibly TRBD1 on 5 matching bases. The CDR3 contains 15 residues. Germline V gives CDR1 SGHDT, CDR2 YYEEEE. The V and J ends lost 3 bases and 5 bases respectively, with 14 bases between them. The CDR3 coding sequence is TGTGCCAGCAGCTCCGAGGCAGGGCGGACCGGGGAGCTGTTTTTT. It translates to CASSSEAGRTGELFF.

This clonotype was seen at least ten times. The genes are TRBV6-5 and TRBJ2-5, with D perhaps matching TRBD1 (6 bases). Germline V CDR1 and CDR2: MNHEY, SVGAGI. Trimming cost V 6 bases and J 2 bases, with 19 bases left between them. The CDR3 runs to 16 residues. The CDR3 protein is CASRWTPGHTQETQYF. CDR3 DNA sequence: TGTGCCAGCAGATGGACTCCGGGACATACTCAAGAGACCCAGTACTTC.

This clonotype has ten or more counts. The V gene is TRBV4-3, the J gene TRBJ1-5, with 10 nucleotides matching TRBD1. V trimming: 3 bases; J trimming: 7 bases; junction bases outside the gene matches: 6. Germline V gene lookup returns CDR1 LGHNA and CDR2 YSLEER. This CDR3 region has 15 residues. The CDR3 reads CASSQGDRGFQPQHF. The CDR3 DNA reads as TGCGCCAGCAGCCAGGGGGACAGGGGTTTCCAGCCCCAGCATTTT.